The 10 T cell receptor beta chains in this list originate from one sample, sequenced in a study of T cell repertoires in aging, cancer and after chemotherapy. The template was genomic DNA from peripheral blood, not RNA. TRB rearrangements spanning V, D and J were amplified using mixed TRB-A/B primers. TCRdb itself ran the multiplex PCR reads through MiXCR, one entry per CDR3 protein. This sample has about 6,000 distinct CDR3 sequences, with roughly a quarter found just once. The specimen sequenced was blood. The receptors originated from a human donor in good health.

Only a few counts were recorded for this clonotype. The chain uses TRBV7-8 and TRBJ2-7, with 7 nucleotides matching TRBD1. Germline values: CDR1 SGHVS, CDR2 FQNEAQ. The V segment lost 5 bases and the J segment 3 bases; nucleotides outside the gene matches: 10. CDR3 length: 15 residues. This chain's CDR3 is CASSPKGQSIYEQYF. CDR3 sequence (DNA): TGTGCCAGCAGCCCAAAGGGACAGTCGATCTACGAGCAGTACTTC.

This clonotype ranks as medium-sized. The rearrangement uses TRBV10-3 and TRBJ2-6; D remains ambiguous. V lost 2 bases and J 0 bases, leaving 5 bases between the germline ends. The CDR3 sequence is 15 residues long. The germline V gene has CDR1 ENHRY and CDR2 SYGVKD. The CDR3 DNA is TGTGCCATCAGTGAGCCGTTCTCTGGGGCCAACGTCCTGACTTTC. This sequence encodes CAISEPFSGANVLTF.

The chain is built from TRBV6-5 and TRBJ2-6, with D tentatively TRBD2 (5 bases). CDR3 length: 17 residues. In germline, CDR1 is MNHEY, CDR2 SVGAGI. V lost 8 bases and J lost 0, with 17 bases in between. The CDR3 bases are TGTGCCAGCCATCAACTAGGAGCCACCTCTGGGGCCAACGTCCTGACTTTC. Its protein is CASHQLGATSGANVLTF.

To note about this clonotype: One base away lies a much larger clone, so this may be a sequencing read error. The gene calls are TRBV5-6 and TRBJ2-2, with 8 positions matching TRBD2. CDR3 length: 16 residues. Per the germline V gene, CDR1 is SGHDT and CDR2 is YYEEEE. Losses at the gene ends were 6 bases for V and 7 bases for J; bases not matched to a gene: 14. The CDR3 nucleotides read TGTGCCAGCACCCCCGGGGGGGCCCGTCGAATCGGGGAGCTGTTTTTT. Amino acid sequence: CASTPGGARRIGELFF.

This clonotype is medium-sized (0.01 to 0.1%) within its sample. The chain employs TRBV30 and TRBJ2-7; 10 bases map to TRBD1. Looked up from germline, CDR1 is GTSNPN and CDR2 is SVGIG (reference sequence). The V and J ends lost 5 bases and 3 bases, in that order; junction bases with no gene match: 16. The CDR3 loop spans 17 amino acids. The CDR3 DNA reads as TGTGCCTGGGGCCTATGGGTTGCGGGACAGGGGCTCTACGAGCAGTACTTC. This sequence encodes CAWGLWVAGQGLYEQYF.

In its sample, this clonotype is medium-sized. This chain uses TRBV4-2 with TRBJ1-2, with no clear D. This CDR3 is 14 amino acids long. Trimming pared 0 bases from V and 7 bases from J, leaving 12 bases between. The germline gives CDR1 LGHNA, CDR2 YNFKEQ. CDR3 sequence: CASSQEALLGGYTF. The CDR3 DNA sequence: TGTGCCAGCAGCCAAGAAGCACTACTGGGTGGCTACACCTTC.

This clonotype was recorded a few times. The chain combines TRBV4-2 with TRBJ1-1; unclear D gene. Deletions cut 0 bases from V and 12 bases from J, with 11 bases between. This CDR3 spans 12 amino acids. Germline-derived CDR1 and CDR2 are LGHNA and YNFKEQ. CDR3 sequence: CASSQEVGDPFF. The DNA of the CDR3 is TGTGCCAGCAGCCAAGAAGTCGGCGACCCTTTCTTT.

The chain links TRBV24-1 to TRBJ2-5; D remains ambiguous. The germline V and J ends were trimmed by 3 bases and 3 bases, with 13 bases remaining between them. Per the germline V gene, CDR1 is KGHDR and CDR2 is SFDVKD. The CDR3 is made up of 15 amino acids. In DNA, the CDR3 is TGTGCCACCAGTGATACGGATCCCATAGAAGAGACCCAGTACTTC. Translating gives CATSDTDPIEETQYF.

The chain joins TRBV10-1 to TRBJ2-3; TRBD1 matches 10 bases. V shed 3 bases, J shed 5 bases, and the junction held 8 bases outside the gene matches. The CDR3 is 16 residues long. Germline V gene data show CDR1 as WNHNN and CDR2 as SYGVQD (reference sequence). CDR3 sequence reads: CASSESGTGVRDTQYF. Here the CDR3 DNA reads TGCGCCAGCAGTGAAAGTGGGACAGGGGTCAGAGATACGCAGTATTTT.

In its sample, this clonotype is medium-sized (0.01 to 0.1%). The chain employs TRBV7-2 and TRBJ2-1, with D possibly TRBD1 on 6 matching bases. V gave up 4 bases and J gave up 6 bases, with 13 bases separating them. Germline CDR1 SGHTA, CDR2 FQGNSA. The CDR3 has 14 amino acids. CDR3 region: CASSSTGISNEQFF. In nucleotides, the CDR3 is TGTGCCAGCAGCTCAACAGGGATAAGCAATGAGCAGTTCTTC.